This is a list of T cell receptor beta chains from one sample in a study of control samples from healthy donors and cancer patients. Here immunoSEQ multiplex PCR was the method, and the copy in TCRdb shows in-frame clones only, minus some. In the table there are 150,000 to 200,000 clones, about 91% of which are singletons. Sequences were obtained from blood. The receptors derive from a woman aged 30 to 39 in good health. CDR3s leave out the opening cysteine and the closing phenylalanine or tryptophan.

v_gene: TRBV11-1
j_gene: TRBJ2-3
CDR3aa: ASRGLAGGITDTQY

v_gene: TRBV9
j_gene: TRBJ1-5
CDR3aa: ASSVEGVNQPQH

v_gene: TRBV7-8
j_gene: TRBJ1-3
CDR3aa: ASSLATTGGSGNTIY

v_gene: TRBV4-1
j_gene: TRBJ2-7
CDR3aa: ASSRQGTAGGAYEQY

v_gene: TRBV6-4
j_gene: TRBJ2-3
CDR3aa: ASSDQAGGTDTQY

v_gene: TRBV5-4
j_gene: TRBJ2-2
CDR3aa: ASSSTGYGELF

v_gene: TRBV7-8
j_gene: TRBJ1-1
CDR3aa: ASTQTGTLNTEAF

v_gene: TRBV28
j_gene: TRBJ2-7
CDR3aa: ASSSGVGPLSYEQY

v_gene: TRBV12-3/TRBV12-4
j_gene: TRBJ2-5
CDR3aa: ASSFPDSTQY

v_gene: TRBV7-9
j_gene: TRBJ1-5
CDR3aa: ASSLSGRNQPQH

v_gene: TRBV6-6
j_gene: TRBJ2-7
CDR3aa: ASTGPRGNEQY

v_gene: TRBV4-1
j_gene: TRBJ2-1
CDR3aa: ASSQGGGTYSYNEQF

v_gene: TRBV6-4
j_gene: TRBJ2-3
CDR3aa: ASRAPSTDTQY

v_gene: TRBV3-1/TRBV3-2
j_gene: TRBJ1-4
CDR3aa: ASSRATRRVKLF

v_gene: TRBV28
j_gene: TRBJ1-1
CDR3aa: ASSDGQGLSTEAF

v_gene: TRBV5-1
j_gene: TRBJ1-2
CDR3aa: ASSPHQDRRDGYT